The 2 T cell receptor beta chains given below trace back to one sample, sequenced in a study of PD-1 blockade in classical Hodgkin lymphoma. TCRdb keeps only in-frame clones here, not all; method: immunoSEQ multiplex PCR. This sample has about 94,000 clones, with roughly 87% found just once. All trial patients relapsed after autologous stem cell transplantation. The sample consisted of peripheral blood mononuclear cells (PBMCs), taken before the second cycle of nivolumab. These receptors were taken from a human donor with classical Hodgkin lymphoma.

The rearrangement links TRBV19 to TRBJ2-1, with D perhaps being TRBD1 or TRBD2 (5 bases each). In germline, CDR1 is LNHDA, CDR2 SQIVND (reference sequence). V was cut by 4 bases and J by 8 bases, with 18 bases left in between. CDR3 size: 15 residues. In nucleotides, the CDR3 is TGTGCCAGTAGTACGTACAAGATAGGGACCGATGAGCAGTTCTTC. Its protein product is CASSTYKIGTDEQFF.

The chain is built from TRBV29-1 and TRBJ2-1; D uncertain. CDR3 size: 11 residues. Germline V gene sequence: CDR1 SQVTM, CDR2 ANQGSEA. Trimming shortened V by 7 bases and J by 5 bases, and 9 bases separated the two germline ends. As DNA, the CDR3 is TGCAGCGCGTGGACGAACAATGAGCAGTTCTTC. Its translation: CSAWTNNEQFF.